A single sample is the source of the 11 T cell receptor beta chains below, sequenced in a study of regulatory T cells in long-lasting Graves disease. Through Arm-PCR of CDR3 regions and iRepertoire HTBI primers, TCR beta libraries were built. MiXCR, applied by TCRdb to the multiplex PCR reads, yields one record per CDR3 protein. Altogether about 500,000 distinct CDR3 sequences are present, around 15% being singletons, with the ten largest covering more than 10%. Stated time point: newly diagnosed GD, antithyroid drugs for less than 3 months. Extracted RNA from PBMCs served as the source of the TCR library. These data also formed part of another study, on T cells in Graves' hyperthyroidism and ophthalmopathy.

The sequences come from peripheral blood mononuclear cells (PBMCs), collected at new diagnosis, from a patient treated with antithyroid drugs. These receptors originate from a man in his forties with Graves disease.

The chain uses TRBV5-8 and TRBJ2-3, with D unclear. Trimming removed 3 bases at V and 2 bases at J, with 10 bases between. Germline V gene lookup returns CDR1 SGHTS and CDR2 YDEGEE. The CDR3 spans 14 residues. The CDR3 reads CASSSGLPTDTQYF. The CDR3 nucleotides are TGTGCCAGCAGCTCGGGCCTCCCCACAGATACGCAGTATTTT.

This clonotype was counted only a few times. V and J are TRBV5-6 and TRBJ2-7; 7 bases fit TRBD2. The CDR3 has 16 residues. V was clipped by 0 bases and J by 1 base; unmatched bases: 7. The V gene's germline CDR1 is SGHDT and CDR2 YYEEEE. CDR3 nucleotides: TGTGCCAGCAGCTTGGAAGGCGGGAGTAGGTCCTACGAGCAGTACTTC. Its protein product is CASSLEGGSRSYEQYF.

Comments on this clonotype: The final CDR3 position lacks the conserved phenylalanine or tryptophan, pointing to a likely read error. Because the CDR3's place on the DNA is in doubt, the DNA is left out and the CDR3 is given as listed by TCRdb. This chain links TRBV20-1 with TRBJ2-7. The CDR3 is 8 amino acids in total, end residues counted. The germline V gene encodes CDR1 DFQATT and CDR2 SNEGSKA (reference sequence). CDR3 sequence reads: CSARKVWG.

This clonotype was picked up many times. The J gene is TRBJ2-1, the V gene TRBV12-3 or TRBV12-4; possible D gene TRBD1, 6 bases. The CDR3 spans 15 residues. Trimming took 3 bases from V and 2 from J, leaving 11 bases between them. CDR3 bases: TGTGCCAGCAGTTTTGGGGACAAGGCCTACAATGAGCAGTTCTTC. Amino acids: CASSFGDKAYNEQFF.

On this clonotype: A single base is all that separates this from a far larger clone, so a read error is likely. The rearrangement joins TRBV7-9 to TRBJ2-5; 9 bases line up with TRBD2. CDR3 length: 16 amino acids. Germline V gene sequence: CDR1 SEHNR, CDR2 FQNEAQ (reference sequence). The CDR3 loop reads CASRNPSGTSKEAQYF. As DNA, the CDR3 is TGTGCCAGCAGAAACCCCTCTGGGACTAGCAAAGAGGCCCAGTACTTC.

This clonotype showed up just a few times. V is TRBV20-1 and J is TRBJ2-1; D may be TRBD1 or TRBD2 (5 bases each). There are 15 residues in the CDR3. Per germline, CDR1 DFQATT and CDR2 SNEGSKA (reference sequence). V gave up 3 bases and J gave up 0 bases, with 12 bases separating them. The CDR3, as DNA: TGCAGTGCTAGGACCGGGACCAGCTCCTACAATGAGCAGTTCTTC. This gives the protein CSARTGTSSYNEQFF.

The rearrangement joins TRBV20-1 to TRBJ2-7; 12 bases fit TRBD2. Germline V gene sequence: CDR1 DFQATT, CDR2 SNEGSKA (reference sequence). CDR3 length: 16 residues. V dropped 1 base and J dropped 0; count of bases not matched to a gene: 4. The CDR3 sequence is CSARGRLAGVSYEQYF. The DNA for the CDR3 is TGCAGTGCTAGAGGACGACTAGCGGGAGTCTCCTACGAGCAGTACTTC.

The sample holds many counts of this clonotype. The chain recombines TRBV12-3 or TRBV12-4 with TRBJ2-2, with D perhaps matching TRBD2 (6 bases). V lost 7 bases to trimming and J lost 0 bases, with 21 bases between them. The CDR3 has 18 amino acids. This chain's CDR3 is CASKPPEGIRANTGELFF. DNA for the CDR3: TGTGCCAGCAAACCCCCGGAGGGGATAAGGGCGAACACCGGGGAGCTGTTTTTT.

This clonotype has at least ten counts. The chain has TRBV5-1 and TRBJ2-1, with D hard to call. The ends were cut back, 0 bases at V and 6 bases at J, with 10 bases in the middle. Per germline, CDR1 SGHRS and CDR2 YFSETQ. CDR3 size: 14 residues. CDR3 loop: CASSLAPGPNEQFF. The CDR3 nucleotides are TGCGCCAGCAGCTTGGCCCCGGGTCCCAATGAGCAGTTCTTC.

This clonotype was counted many times. CDR3 sequence (DNA): TGCGCCAGCTCCCTAGCGGGAGGGGGGGCTAATGAGCAGTTCTTC. It specifies CASSLAGGGANEQFF. J is TRBJ2-1 and V is TRBV5-1; 12 bases map to TRBD2. This CDR3 has 15 residues. Germline V CDR1 and CDR2: SGHRS, YFSETQ. After removal of 7 bases from V and 7 bases from J, the junction contained 9 bases not matched to a gene.

The genes are TRBV28 and TRBJ1-6, with unresolved D. Germline CDR1 MDHEN, CDR2 SYDVKM. The CDR3 is 12 residues long. V gave up 6 bases and J gave up 11 bases, with 11 bases separating them. The CDR3 region has the DNA TGTGCCAGCAGCCTAACAGCGGCACCCCTCCACTTT. Translating it yields CASSLTAAPLHF.